The clone carrying this T cell receptor beta chain was found many times. Its antigen is currently unknown. This entry comes from a study of Graves' ophthalmopathy and Graves' hyperthyroidism. Study background: Ahead of any treatment, peripheral blood was obtained at the initial diagnosis. Study findings and constraints: Most expanded clonotypes from thyroid (those above 0.001 frequency) were also found in blood. Sensitivity of 65% to 71% and specificity of 72.22% were achieved by the model that predicted ophthalmopathy progression.

PBMCs stemmed from around 9 ml of fresh peripheral blood. Amplified material comprised TCR beta CDR3 regions derived from RNA transcripts. In the first round, RT-PCR was carried out with HTBI primers, and a multiplex PCR formed the second round. TCRdb passed the multiplex PCR reads through MiXCR, listing each CDR3 protein once. The sample includes about 380,000 distinct CDR3 sequences, 15% of them seen just once. The V gene end was trimmed by 0 bases and the J gene end by 4 bases; junction bases not matched to a gene: 7. Germline V lookup: CDR1 DFQATT, CDR2 SNEGSKA (reference sequence). The CDR3 sequence is 15 residues long.

The receptor was isolated from a woman between 18 and 30 years old with stable Graves' hyperthyroidism. The sequencing sample was made of peripheral blood. This sequence joins TRBV20-1 and TRBJ1-1, with TRBD1 identical over 8 bases. The chain's CDR3 is CSARDTGTGGTEAFF. The CDR3 nucleotides are TGCAGTGCTAGAGATACGGGCACAGGGGGCACTGAAGCTTTCTTT.